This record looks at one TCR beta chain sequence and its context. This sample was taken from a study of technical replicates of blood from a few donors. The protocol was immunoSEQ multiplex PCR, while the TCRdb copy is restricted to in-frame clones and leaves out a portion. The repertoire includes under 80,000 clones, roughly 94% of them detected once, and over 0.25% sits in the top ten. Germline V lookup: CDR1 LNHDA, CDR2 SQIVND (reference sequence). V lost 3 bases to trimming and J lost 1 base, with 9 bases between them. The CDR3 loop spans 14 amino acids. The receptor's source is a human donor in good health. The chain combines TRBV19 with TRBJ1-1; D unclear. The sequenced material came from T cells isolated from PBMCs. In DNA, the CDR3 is TGTGCCAGTAGTATGAGGCAGACGAACACTGAAGCTTTCTTT. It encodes CASSMRQTNTEAFF.